Following are 5 T cell receptor beta chains from one sample sequenced in a study of T cells expressing NK-cell markers. TCRdb reworked the 5' RACE reads into one entry per CDR3 protein, no DNA. In total, the table holds fewer than 300,000 distinct CDR3 sequences. Sequencing input: blood T cells: a sorted CD56 or NKG2C T cell subset, CD4+ or CD8+ T cells, or bulk PBMC T cells (not recorded which). These receptor sequences come from a woman between 18 and 69 years old in good health.

The CDR3 sequence: CSATHDGLKNIQYF. This sequence joins TRBV20-1 and TRBJ2-4. There are 14 residues in the CDR3. Germline V gene sequence: CDR1 DFQATT, CDR2 SNEGSKA (reference sequence).

The rearrangement links TRBV7-3 to TRBJ2-1. The CDR3 covers 14 residues. Germline-derived CDR1 and CDR2 are SGHTA and FQGTGA. The CDR3 protein is CASSGVGSYNEQFF.

The chain's CDR3 is CASSQEWRRDTQYF. The chain combines TRBV4-3 with TRBJ2-3. Per the germline V gene, CDR1 is LGHNA and CDR2 is YSLEER. CDR3 length: 14 amino acids.

The rearrangement uses TRBV5-1 and TRBJ1-6. The CDR3 has 18 residues. Germline values: CDR1 SGHRS, CDR2 YFSETQ. CDR3 amino acids: CASSLRTASSPSESPLHF.

The rearrangement links TRBV30 to TRBJ1-2. From germline, CDR1 is GTSNPN and CDR2 SVGIG (reference sequence). This CDR3 region has 15 residues. The CDR3 spells CAWTVLAYTGVGYTF. The full variable domain, rest sourced from reference TRBV30 and TRBJ1-2, is SQTIHQWPATLVQPVGSPLSLECTVEGTSNPNLYWYRQAAGRGLQLLFYSVGIGQISSEVPQNLSASRPQDRQFILSSKKLLLSDSGFYLCAWTVLAYTGVGYTFGSGTRLTVV.